This T cell receptor (beta chain) came from a study of early T cells in non-severe SARS-CoV-2 infection. Turning to the study itself: Alpha and beta chains were unpaired, from unsorted whole-blood bulk RNA.

This clonotype was seen only a few times. Its antigen is unidentified. The TCR library protocol was used to attach unique molecular identifiers. These identifiers were attached to individual cDNA molecules. TCRdb passed the 5' RACE reads through MiXCR, listing each CDR3 protein once. The data hold tens of thousands of distinct CDR3 sequences, with 6% to 9.5% observed a single time. V was trimmed by 7 bases and J by 0 bases, leaving 15 bases between them. Germline assignment: CDR1 LNHDA and CDR2 SQIVND (reference sequence). The CDR3 sequence is 16 residues long. Points from the study as a whole: Anti-spike CD8 responses were favored by VDJdb matching, which missed private and CD4 specificities.

This specimen was whole blood, taken at baseline. The chain links TRBV19 to TRBJ1-4; no definite D call. The source is an adult who was a healthcare worker with PCR-confirmed SARS-CoV-2 infection or an uninfected control (not recorded which). The CDR3 DNA follows: TGTGCCAGTACTAACGGACCCTCAGCAACTAATGAAAAACTGTTTTTT. It yields the protein CASTNGPSATNEKLFF.